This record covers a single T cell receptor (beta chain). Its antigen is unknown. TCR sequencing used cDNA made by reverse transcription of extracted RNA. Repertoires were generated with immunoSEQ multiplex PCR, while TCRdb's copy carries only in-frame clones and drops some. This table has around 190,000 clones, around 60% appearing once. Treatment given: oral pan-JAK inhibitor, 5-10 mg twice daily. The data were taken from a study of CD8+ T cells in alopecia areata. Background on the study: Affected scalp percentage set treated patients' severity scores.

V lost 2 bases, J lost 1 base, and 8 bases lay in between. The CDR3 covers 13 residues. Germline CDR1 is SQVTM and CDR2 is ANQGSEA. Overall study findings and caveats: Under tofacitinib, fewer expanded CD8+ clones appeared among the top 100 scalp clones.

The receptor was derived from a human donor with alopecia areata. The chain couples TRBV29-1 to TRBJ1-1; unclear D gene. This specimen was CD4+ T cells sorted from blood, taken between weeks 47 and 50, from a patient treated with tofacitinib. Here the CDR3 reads CSVEWSENTEAFF. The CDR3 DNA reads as TGCAGCGTTGAATGGTCGGAGAACACTGAAGCTTTCTTT.